This T cell receptor (beta chain) is from a study of early T cells in non-severe SARS-CoV-2 infection. The CDR3 has 13 residues. Germline V gives CDR1 SGHTA, CDR2 FQGNSA. With V trimmed by 5 bases and J by 10 bases, 9 bases remained unmatched. TCRdb reprocessed the 5' RACE reads with MiXCR, giving one entry per CDR3 protein. The repertoire consists of 60,000 to 75,000 distinct CDR3 sequences, with about 12% occurring once and the leading ten covering roughly 6.1%. The sample was whole blood. The receptor comes from an adult who was a healthcare worker with PCR-confirmed SARS-CoV-2 infection or an uninfected control (not recorded which). V usage is TRBV7-2 and J usage is TRBJ2-3; 7 nucleotides match TRBD2. The CDR3 reads CASSQSGITPQYF. In DNA, the CDR3 is TGTGCCAGCAGCCAGAGCGGGATAACACCGCAGTATTTT. The variable domain in full, completed from reference TRBV7-2 and TRBJ2-3, reads GAGVSQSPSNKVTEKGKDVELRCDPISGHTALYWYRQSLGQGLEFLIYFQGNSAPDKSGLPSDRFSAERTGGSVSTLTIQRTQQEDSAVYLCASSQSGITPQYFGPGTRLTVL.